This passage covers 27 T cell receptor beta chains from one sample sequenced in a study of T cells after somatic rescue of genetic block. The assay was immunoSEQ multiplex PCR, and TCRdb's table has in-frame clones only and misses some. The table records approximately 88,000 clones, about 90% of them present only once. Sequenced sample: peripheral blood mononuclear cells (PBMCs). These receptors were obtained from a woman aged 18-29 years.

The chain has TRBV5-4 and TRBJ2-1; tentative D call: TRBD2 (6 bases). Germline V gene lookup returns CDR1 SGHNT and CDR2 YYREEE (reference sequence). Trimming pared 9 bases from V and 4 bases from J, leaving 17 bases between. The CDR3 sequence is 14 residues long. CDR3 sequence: CAITRRDTYNEQFF. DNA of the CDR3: TGTGCCATAACTCGGCGGGATACATACAATGAGCAGTTCTTC.

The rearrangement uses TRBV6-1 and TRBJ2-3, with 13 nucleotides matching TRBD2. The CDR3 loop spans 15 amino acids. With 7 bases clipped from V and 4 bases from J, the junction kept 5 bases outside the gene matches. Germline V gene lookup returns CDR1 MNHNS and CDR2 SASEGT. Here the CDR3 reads CASKVTSGRADTQYF. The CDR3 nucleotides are TGTGCCAGCAAAGTCACTAGCGGGAGGGCAGATACGCAGTATTTT.

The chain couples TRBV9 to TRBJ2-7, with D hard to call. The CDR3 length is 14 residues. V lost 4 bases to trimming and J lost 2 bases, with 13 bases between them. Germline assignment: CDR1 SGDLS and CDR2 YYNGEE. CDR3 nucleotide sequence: TGTGCCAGCAGCCCCCCTGGCAGCCCCTACGAGCAGTACTTC. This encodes CASSPPGSPYEQYF.

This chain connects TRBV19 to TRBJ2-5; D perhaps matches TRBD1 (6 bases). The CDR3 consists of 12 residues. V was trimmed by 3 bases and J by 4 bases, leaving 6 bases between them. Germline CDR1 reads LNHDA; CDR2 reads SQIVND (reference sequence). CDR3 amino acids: CASSMTGETQYF. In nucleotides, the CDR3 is TGTGCCAGTAGTATGACAGGAGAGACCCAGTACTTC.

The CDR3 sequence: CASSGADGTYGYTF. The CDR3, as DNA: TGTGCCAGCAGTGGAGCCGACGGGACTTATGGCTACACCTTC. The chain combines TRBV25-1 with TRBJ1-2, with D perhaps matching TRBD1 (5 bases). CDR3 size: 14 residues. CDR1 and CDR2 from the germline V gene are MGHDK and SYGVNS. Trimming took off 4 bases at V and 5 bases at J, with 14 bases between the two ends.

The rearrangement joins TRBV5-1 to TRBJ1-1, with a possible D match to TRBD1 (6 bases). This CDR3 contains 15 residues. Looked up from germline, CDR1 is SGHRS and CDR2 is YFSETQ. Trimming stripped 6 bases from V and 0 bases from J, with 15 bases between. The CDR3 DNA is TGCGCCAGCACCCCCGGACAGACATTGAACACTGAAGCTTTCTTT. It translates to CASTPGQTLNTEAFF.

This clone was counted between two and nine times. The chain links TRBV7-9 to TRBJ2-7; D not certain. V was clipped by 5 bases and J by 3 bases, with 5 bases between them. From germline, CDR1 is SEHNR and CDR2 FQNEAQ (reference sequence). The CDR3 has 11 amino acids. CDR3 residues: CASSTYYEQYF. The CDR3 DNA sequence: TGTGCCAGCAGCACCTACTACGAGCAGTACTTC. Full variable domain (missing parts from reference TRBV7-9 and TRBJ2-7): DTGVSQNPRHKITKRGQNVTFRCDPISEHNRLYWYRQTLGQGPEFLTYFQNEAQLEKSRLLSDRFSAERPKGSFSTLEIQRTEQGDSAMYLCASSTYYEQYFGPGTRLTVT.

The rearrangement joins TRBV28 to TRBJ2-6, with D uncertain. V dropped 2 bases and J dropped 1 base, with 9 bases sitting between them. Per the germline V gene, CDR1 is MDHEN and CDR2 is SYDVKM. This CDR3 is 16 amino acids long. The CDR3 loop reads CASSLLLGSGANVLTF. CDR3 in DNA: TGTGCCAGCAGTTTACTTTTGGGGTCTGGGGCCAACGTCCTGACTTTC.

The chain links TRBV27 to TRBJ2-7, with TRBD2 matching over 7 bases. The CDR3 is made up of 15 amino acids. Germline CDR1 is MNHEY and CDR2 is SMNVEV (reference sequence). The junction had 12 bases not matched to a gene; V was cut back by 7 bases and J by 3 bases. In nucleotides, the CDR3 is TGTGCCAGCACCCCGGCGGGACTACCGATCTACGAGCAGTACTTC. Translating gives CASTPAGLPIYEQYF.

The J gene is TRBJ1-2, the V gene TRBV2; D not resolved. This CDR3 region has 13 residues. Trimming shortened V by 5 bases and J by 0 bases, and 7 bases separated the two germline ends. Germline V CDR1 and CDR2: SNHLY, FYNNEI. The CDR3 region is CASSLLPNYGYTF. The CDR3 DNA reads TGTGCCAGCAGTCTCCTGCCTAACTATGGCTACACCTTC.

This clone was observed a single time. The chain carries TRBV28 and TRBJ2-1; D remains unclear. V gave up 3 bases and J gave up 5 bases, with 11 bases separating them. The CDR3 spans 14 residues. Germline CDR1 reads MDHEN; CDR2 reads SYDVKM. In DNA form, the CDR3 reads TGTGCCAGCAGTTTGCCCCTCCCAAACAATGAGCAGTTCTTC. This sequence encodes CASSLPLPNNEQFF.

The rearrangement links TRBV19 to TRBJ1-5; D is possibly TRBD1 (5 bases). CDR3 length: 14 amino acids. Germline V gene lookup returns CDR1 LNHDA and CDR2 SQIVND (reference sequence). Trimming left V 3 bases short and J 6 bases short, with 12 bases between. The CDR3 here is CASSIWGVRQPQHF. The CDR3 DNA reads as TGTGCCAGTAGTATTTGGGGGGTCCGTCAGCCCCAGCATTTT.

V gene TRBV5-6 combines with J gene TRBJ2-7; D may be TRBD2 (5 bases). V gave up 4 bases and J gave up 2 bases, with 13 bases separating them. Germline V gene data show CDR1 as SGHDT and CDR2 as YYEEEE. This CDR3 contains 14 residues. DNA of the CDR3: TGTGCCAGCAGCGTGGGAGTACCCACCTACGAGCAGTACTTC. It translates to CASSVGVPTYEQYF.

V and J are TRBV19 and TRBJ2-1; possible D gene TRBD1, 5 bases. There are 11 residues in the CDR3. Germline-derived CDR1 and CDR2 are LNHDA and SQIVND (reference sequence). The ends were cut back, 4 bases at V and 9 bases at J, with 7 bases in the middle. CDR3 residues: CASSTGIEQFF. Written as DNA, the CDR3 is TGTGCCAGTAGTACAGGGATTGAGCAGTTCTTC. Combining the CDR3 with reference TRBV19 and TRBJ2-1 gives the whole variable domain DGGITQSPKYLFRKEGQNVTLSCEQNLNHDAMYWYRQDPGQGLRLIYYSQIVNDFQKGDIAEGYSVSREKKESFPLTVTSAQKNPTAFYLCASSTGIEQFFGPGTRLTVL.

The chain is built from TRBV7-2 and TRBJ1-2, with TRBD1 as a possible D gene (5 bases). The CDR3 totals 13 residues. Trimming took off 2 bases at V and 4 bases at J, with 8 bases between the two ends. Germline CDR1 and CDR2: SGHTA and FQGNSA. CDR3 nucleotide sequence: TGTGCCAGCAGCTTATCAGGGTTCTATGGCTACACCTTC. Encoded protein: CASSLSGFYGYTF. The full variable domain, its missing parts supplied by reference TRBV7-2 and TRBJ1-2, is GAGVSQSPSNKVTEKGKDVELRCDPISGHTALYWYRQSLGQGLEFLIYFQGNSAPDKSGLPSDRFSAERTGGSVSTLTIQRTQQEDSAVYLCASSLSGFYGYTFGSGTRLTVV.

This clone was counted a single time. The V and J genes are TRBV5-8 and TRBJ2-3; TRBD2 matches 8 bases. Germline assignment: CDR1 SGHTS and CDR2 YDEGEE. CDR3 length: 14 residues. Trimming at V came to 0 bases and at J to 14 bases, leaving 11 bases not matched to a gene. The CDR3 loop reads CASSLDTGRAPGYF. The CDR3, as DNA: TGTGCCAGCAGCTTGGACACCGGGAGGGCCCCCGGGTATTTT.

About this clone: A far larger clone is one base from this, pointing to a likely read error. DNA of the CDR3: TGTGCCAGCAGCGGGACAGGGGGCTACGAGCAGTACTTC. Its translation: CASSGTGGYEQYF. This chain links TRBV11-3 with TRBJ2-7, with 11 bases lining up with TRBD1. The germline CDR1 and CDR2 sequences are SGHNT and YENEEA. The V gene end was trimmed by 5 bases and the J gene end by 3 bases; junction bases not matched to a gene: 0. The length of the CDR3 is 13 residues.

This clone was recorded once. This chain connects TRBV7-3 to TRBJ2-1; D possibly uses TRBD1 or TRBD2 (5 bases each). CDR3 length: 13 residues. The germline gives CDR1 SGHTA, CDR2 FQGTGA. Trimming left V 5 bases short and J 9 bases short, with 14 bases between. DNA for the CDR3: TGTGCCAGCAGCGAACGGGACGCAGGTGAGCAGTTCTTC. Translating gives CASSERDAGEQFF.

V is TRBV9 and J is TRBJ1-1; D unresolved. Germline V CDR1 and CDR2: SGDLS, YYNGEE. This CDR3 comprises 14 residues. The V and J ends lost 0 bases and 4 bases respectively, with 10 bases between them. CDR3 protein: CASSVADRGTEAFF. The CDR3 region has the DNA TGTGCCAGCAGCGTAGCGGACCGAGGCACTGAAGCTTTCTTT.

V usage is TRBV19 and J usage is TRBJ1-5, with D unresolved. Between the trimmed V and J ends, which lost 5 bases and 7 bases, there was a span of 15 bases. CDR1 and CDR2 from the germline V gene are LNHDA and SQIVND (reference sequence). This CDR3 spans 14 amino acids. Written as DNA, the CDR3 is TGTGCCAGTAGTGCGGGCCACCCTGTACAGCCCCAGCATTTT. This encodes CASSAGHPVQPQHF.

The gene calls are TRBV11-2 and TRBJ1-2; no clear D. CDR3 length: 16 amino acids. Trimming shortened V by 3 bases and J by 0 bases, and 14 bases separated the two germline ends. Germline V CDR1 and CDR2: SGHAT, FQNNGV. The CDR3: CASSFFQLTPNYGYTF. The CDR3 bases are TGTGCCAGCAGCTTTTTCCAGCTGACTCCTAACTATGGCTACACCTTC.

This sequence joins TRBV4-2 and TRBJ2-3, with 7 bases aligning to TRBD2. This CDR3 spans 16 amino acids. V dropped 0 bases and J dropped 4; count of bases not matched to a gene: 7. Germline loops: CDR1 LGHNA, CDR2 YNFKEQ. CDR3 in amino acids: CASSQDWLAVPDTQYF. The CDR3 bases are TGTGCCAGCAGCCAAGATTGGCTAGCGGTCCCAGATACGCAGTATTTT.

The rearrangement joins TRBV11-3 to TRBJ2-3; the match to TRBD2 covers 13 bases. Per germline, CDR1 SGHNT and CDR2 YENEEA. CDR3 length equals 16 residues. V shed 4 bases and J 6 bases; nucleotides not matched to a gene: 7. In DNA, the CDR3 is TGTGCCAGCAGCTCGAGGGGACTAGCGGGATCGGATACGCAGTATTTT. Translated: CASSSRGLAGSDTQYF.

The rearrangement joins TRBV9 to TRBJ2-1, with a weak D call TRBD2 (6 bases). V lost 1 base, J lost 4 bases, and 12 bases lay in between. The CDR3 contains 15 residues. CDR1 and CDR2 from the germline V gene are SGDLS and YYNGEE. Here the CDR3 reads CASSVTGSGYNEQFF. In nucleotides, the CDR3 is TGTGCCAGCAGCGTAACCGGGAGCGGGTACAATGAGCAGTTCTTC.

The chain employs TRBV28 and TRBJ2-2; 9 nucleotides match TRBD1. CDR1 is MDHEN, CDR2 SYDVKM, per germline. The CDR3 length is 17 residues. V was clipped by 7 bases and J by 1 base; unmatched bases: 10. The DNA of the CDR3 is TGTGCCAGCATCGAGTCCCCGGGACAGGGGAACACCGGGGAGCTGTTTTTT. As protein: CASIESPGQGNTGELFF.

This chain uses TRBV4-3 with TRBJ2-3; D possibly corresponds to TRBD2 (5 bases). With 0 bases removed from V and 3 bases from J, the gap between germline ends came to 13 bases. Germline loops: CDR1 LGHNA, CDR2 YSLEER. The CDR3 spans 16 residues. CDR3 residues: CASSQDYPTGTDTQYF. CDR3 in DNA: TGCGCCAGCAGCCAAGACTACCCAACGGGAACAGATACGCAGTATTTT.

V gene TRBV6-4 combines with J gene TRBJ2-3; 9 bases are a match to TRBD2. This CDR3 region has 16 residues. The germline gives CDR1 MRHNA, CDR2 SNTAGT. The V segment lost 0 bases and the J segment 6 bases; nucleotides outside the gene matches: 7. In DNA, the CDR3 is TGTGCCAGCAGTGACTCTGTTGGCGGGGGGGAGGATACGCAGTATTTT. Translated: CASSDSVGGGEDTQYF.